These 14 T cell receptor beta chains were all obtained from the same sample, sequenced in a study of T cell repertoires in cytomegalovirus infection. One entry per CDR3 protein results from TCRdb running MiXCR on the reads. This sample has 160,000 or so distinct CDR3 sequences, with more than 15% found just once. Material: CD8+ T cells from PBMCs. These receptors were collected from a human donor in good health (CMV status not recorded). Some clones in this sample may be carry-over from other donors' samples.

The V call is TRBV27, the J call TRBJ2-3, with TRBD1 matching over 8 bases. Germline V gives CDR1 MNHEY, CDR2 SMNVEV (reference sequence). V shed 2 bases and J 7 bases; nucleotides not matched to a gene: 5. This CDR3 region has 14 residues. CDR3 amino acids: CASSLPDRGYTQYF. CDR3 in DNA: TGTGCCAGCAGTTTACCTGACAGGGGTTATACGCAGTATTTT.

V usage is TRBV6-6 and J usage is TRBJ2-7; D uncertain. Germline V lookup: CDR1 MNHNY, CDR2 SVGAGI (reference sequence). The CDR3 runs to 13 residues. V shed 7 bases and J shed 1 base, with 11 bases lying between them. The CDR3 sequence is CASNLDSSYEQYF. CDR3 in DNA: TGTGCCAGCAACCTTGACTCGTCCTACGAGCAGTACTTC.

This sequence joins TRBV9 and TRBJ2-7; TRBD2 is a possible D gene (6 bases). V lost 2 bases to trimming and J lost 5 bases, with 14 bases between them. The CDR3 loop spans 14 amino acids. CDR1 and CDR2 (germline): SGDLS, YYNGEE. The CDR3 is CASSVGGGLNEQYF. The CDR3, as DNA: TGTGCCAGCAGCGTGGGGGGAGGCCTGAACGAGCAGTACTTC.

This clonotype was counted a few times. The V gene is TRBV4-3, the J gene TRBJ2-7; TRBD2 matches 9 bases. This CDR3 has 14 residues. The J segment lost 10 bases and the V segment lost 0 bases, leaving 7 bases of the junction unmatched. Germline lookup yields CDR1 LGHNA and CDR2 YSLEER. CDR3 nucleotides: TGCGCCAGCAGCCAAGATCTGGCGGGAGGGTCCCAGTACTTC. Translation: CASSQDLAGGSQYF.

This clonotype was seen more than once but under ten times. V is TRBV7-9 and J is TRBJ2-2; tentatively, D is TRBD2 (6 bases). Germline CDR1 SEHNR, CDR2 FQNEAQ (reference sequence). CDR3 length: 14 amino acids. The V end lost 3 bases, the J end lost 4 bases, and 9 bases lay between the germline ends. The DNA for the CDR3 is TGTGCCAGCAGCTTCCCGGGACTCACCGGGGAGCTGTTTTTT. Amino acids: CASSFPGLTGELFF.

Many counts were recorded for this clonotype. The V call is TRBV7-9, the J call TRBJ2-1; TRBD2 might be the D (6 bases). Germline V lookup: CDR1 SEHNR, CDR2 FQNEAQ (reference sequence). Trimming removed 10 bases from V and 0 bases from J, with 16 bases in between. CDR3 length: 15 amino acids. DNA of the CDR3: TGTGCCACCGCCAAGGACGGGAGCTCCTACAATGAGCAGTTCTTC. Translated: CATAKDGSSYNEQFF.

This clonotype was seen a few times. The J gene is TRBJ2-2, the V gene TRBV4-1, with 12 bases fitting TRBD2. With 3 bases clipped from V and 6 bases from J, the junction kept 5 bases outside the gene matches. The germline CDR1 and CDR2 sequences are MGHRA and YSYEKL. CDR3 length equals 16 residues. The CDR3: CASSHLAGGRAGELFF. CDR3 in DNA: TGCGCCAGCAGCCATCTAGCGGGAGGGAGGGCCGGGGAGCTGTTTTTT.

CDR3: CASSLGLREDRVHNEQFF. CDR3 sequence (DNA): TGTGCCAGCAGCTTAGGGCTTAGGGAGGACAGGGTCCACAATGAGCAGTTCTTC. J is TRBJ2-1 and V is TRBV7-8; 8 positions agree with TRBD1. Germline V CDR1 and CDR2: SGHVS, FQNEAQ. This CDR3 is 18 amino acids long. The junction had 13 bases not matched to a gene; V was cut back by 1 base and J by 5 bases.

With regard to this clonotype: This likely comes from a read error, as the CDR3 has no conserved phenylalanine or tryptophan at its end. The V and J genes are TRBV7-2 and TRBJ2-7, with 13 bases lining up with TRBD2. Germline V gene sequence: CDR1 SGHTA, CDR2 FQGNSA. With V trimmed by 6 bases and J by 6 bases, 8 bases remained unmatched. This CDR3 is built from 15 residues. The CDR3 coding sequence is TGTGCCAGCAGACGAGGACTAGCGGGAGACTCCGAGCAGTACTTA. Translated, it gives CASRRGLAGDSEQYL.

This clonotype was observed a handful of times. The rearrangement joins TRBV28 to TRBJ1-5; D remains unclear. CDR3 length: 15 amino acids. Germline values: CDR1 MDHEN, CDR2 SYDVKM. V gave up 7 bases and J gave up 3 bases, with 16 bases separating them. CDR3 amino acids: CASTLWENNNQPQHF. The DNA of the CDR3 is TGTGCCAGCACCCTCTGGGAGAATAACAATCAGCCCCAGCATTTT.

This clonotype has a count of ten or more. The chain has TRBV7-2 and TRBJ2-7; 9 nucleotides match TRBD2. This CDR3 comprises 14 residues. Germline assignment: CDR1 SGHTA and CDR2 FQGNSA. V lost 7 bases and J lost 4; bases outside the gene matches: 8. The CDR3 DNA reads TGTGCCAGCAACCCGAGACTAGCGGATTACGAGCAGTACTTC. Its translation: CASNPRLADYEQYF.

The V and J genes are TRBV29-1 and TRBJ2-5, with TRBD2 identical over 9 bases. V was pared by 3 bases and J by 4 bases, with 6 bases of the junction left unmatched. Germline loops: CDR1 SQVTM, CDR2 ANQGSEA. The CDR3 length is 14 residues. CDR3 nucleotides: TGCAGCGTTGAGAGGCGGGGGGGCCGAGAGACCCAGTACTTC. Protein: CSVERRGGRETQYF.

The chain joins TRBV7-9 to TRBJ2-3; D may be TRBD1 or TRBD2 (5 bases each). Germline CDR1 and CDR2: SEHNR and FQNEAQ (reference sequence). The CDR3 is 17 amino acids. V lost 3 bases to trimming and J lost 1 base, with 17 bases between them. CDR3: CASSFAGRKGRTDTQYF. Here the CDR3 DNA reads TGTGCCAGCAGCTTCGCAGGGAGAAAGGGGCGCACAGATACGCAGTATTTT.

The chain has TRBV7-2 and TRBJ2-5; 8 bases match TRBD1. The CDR3 spans 15 residues. With V trimmed by 4 bases and J by 4 bases, 8 bases remained unmatched. Germline V gives CDR1 SGHTA, CDR2 FQGNSA. The DNA for the CDR3 is TGTGCCAGCAGCTCCTCGGACAGGGTGGGAGAGACCCAGTACTTC. This sequence encodes CASSSSDRVGETQYF.